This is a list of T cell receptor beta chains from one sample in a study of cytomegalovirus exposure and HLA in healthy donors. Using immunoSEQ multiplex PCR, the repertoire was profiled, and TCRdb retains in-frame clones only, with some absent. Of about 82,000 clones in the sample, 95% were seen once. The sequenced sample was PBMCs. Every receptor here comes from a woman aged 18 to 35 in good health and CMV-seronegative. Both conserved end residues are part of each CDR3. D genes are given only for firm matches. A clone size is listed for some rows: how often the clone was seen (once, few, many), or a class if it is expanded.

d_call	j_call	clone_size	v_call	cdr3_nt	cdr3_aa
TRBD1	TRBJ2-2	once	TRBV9	TGTGCCAGCAGAACGGGACAGGGTTACACCGGGGAGCTGTTTTTT	CASRTGQGYTGELFF
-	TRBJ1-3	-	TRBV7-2	TGTGCCAGCAGCTCAAGGAGACAGGCCTTTGACTCTGGAAACACCATATATTTT	CASSSRRQAFDSGNTIYF
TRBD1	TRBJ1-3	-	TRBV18	TGTGCCAGCTCACGACCGGGACAGGGCTCTGGAAACACCATATATTTT	CASSRPGQGSGNTIYF
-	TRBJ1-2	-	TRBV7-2	TGTGCCAGCAGCTTAGGTTTCAGTAGACAGCACTATGGCTACACCTTC	CASSLGFSRQHYGYTF
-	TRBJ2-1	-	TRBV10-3	TGTGCCATCAGTTCCGGGACTGGAGACTACAATGAGCAGTTCTTC	CAISSGTGDYNEQFF
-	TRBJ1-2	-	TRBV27	TGTGCCAGCAGTAACTACCGCGGACTTGATGGCTACACCTTC	CASSNYRGLDGYTF
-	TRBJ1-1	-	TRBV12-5	TGTGCTAGTGGTTTGGCTCCAGGGCGGCTTTTAGGGATGAACACTGAAGCTTTCTTT	CASGLAPGRLLGMNTEAFF
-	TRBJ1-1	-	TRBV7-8	TGTGCCAGCAGCTCCCTCCCCGGAGGGACTGAAGCTTTCTTT	CASSSLPGGTEAFF
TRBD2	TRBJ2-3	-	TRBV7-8	TGTGCCAGCAGCTTAGGTCTAGCGGGGCCCCAGGGCACAGATACGCAGTATTTT	CASSLGLAGPQGTDTQYF
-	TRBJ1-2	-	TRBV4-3	TGCGCCAGCAGCCCCGGGGGGCGGGATGGCTACACCTTC	CASSPGGRDGYTF
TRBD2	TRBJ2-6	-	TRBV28	TGTGCCAGCAGTTACCAGGGACTAGCGGCTGGGGCCAACGTCCTGACTTTC	CASSYQGLAAGANVLTF
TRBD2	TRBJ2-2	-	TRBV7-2	TGTGCCAGCAGCTTCGCGGGAGTATTCGGGGAGCTGTTTTTT	CASSFAGVFGELFF
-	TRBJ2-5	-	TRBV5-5	TGTGCCAGCAGCTTGGCGGGATCTCAAGAGACCCAGTACTTC	CASSLAGSQETQYF
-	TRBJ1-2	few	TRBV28	TGTGCCAGCAGTTTCGCACCTCCTATGGTCAGGGAAGGCTACACCTTC	CASSFAPPMVREGYTF
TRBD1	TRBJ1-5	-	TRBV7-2	TGTGCCAGCAGCCCGGGACAGGGATTGAGTCAGCCCCAGCATTTT	CASSPGQGLSQPQHF
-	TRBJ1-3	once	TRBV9	TGTGCCAGCAGCGTAAGCGGCTCTGGAAACACCATATATTTT	CASSVSGSGNTIYF
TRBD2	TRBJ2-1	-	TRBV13	TGTGCCAGCAGCTTAGCAGGCGGGGGGGCATACAATGAGCAGTTCTTC	CASSLAGGGAYNEQFF
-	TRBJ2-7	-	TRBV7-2	TGTGCCAGCAGCTTAAGGGCTGGGGACACCTACGAGCAGTACTTC	CASSLRAGDTYEQYF
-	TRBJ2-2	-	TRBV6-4	TGTGCCAGCAGTGCCCAGGGACAATACACCGGGGAGCTGTTTTTT	CASSAQGQYTGELFF
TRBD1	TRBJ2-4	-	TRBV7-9	TGTGCCAGCAGCTTAGGAGGACAGGGAGTAACCATTCAGTACTTC	CASSLGGQGVTIQYF
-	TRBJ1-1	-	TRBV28	TGTGCCAGCAGCCACCCCGAAGGGGGCACTGAAGCTTTCTTT	CASSHPEGGTEAFF
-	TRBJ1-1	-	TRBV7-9	TGTGCCAGCAGCTCCAGGGTCACTGAAGCTTTCTTT	CASSSRVTEAFF
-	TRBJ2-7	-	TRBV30	TGTGCCTGGAGCGAAGACAGCTACGAGCAGTACTTC	CAWSEDSYEQYF
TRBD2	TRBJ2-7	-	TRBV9	TGTGCCAGCAGCGTCTACTCCGGGGGGGGCCAGGGGCACTTC	CASSVYSGGGQGHF
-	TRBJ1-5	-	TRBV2	TGTGCCAGCAGTGAAGCTCGAGATAGCAATCAGCCCCAGCATTTT	CASSEARDSNQPQHF
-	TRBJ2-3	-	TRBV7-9	TGTGCCAGCAGCCGGACACCCACGATGGATACGCAGTATTTT	CASSRTPTMDTQYF
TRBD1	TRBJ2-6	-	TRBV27	TGTGCCAGCAGTATTGGACAGGGGTCTGGGGCCAACGTCCTGACTTTC	CASSIGQGSGANVLTF
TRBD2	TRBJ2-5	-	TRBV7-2	TGTGCCAGCGGTGTAGCGGGAGCTGAGACCCAGTACTTC	CASGVAGAETQYF
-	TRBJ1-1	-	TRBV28	TGTGCCAGCACCCCCCACAGCCTGAACACTGAAGCTTTCTTT	CASTPHSLNTEAFF
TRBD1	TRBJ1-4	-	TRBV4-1	TGCGCCAGCAGCCAGCAAGGGACAGCGACTAATGAAAAACTGTTTTTT	CASSQQGTATNEKLFF
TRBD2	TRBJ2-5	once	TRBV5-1	TGCGCCAGCAGCTTGGCCGGGACTAGCAGAGAGACCCAGTACTTC	CASSLAGTSRETQYF
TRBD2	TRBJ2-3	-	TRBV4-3	TGCGCCAGCAGCCATGTTGGGACTAGCGGAGATCCAGATACGCAGTATTTT	CASSHVGTSGDPDTQYF
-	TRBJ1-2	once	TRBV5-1	TGCGCCAGCAGCTTGGGCGCTCGGGGGAACTATGGCTACACCTTC	CASSLGARGNYGYTF
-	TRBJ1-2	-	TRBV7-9	TGTGCCAGCAGCTTAGAGCGGACGGGGGGCTACACCTTC	CASSLERTGGYTF
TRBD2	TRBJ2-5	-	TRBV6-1	TGTGCCAGCAGTGAACTAGCGGGGGGGCTGGAGACCCAGTACTTC	CASSELAGGLETQYF
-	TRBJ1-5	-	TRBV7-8	TGTGCCAGCAGCTTAGGCCCGGGGGACTCGTGGCCCCAGCATTTT	CASSLGPGDSWPQHF
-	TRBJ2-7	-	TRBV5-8	TGTGCCAGCAGCTCACACAGATACGAGCAGTACTTC	CASSSHRYEQYF
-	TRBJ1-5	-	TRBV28	TGTGCCAGCAGTCCGGGACAAGGACCCCAGGCCCAGCATTTT	CASSPGQGPQAQHF
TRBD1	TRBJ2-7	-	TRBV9	TGTGCCAGCAGCGTCAGCCCGGACAGGGCCTACGAGCAGTACTTC	CASSVSPDRAYEQYF
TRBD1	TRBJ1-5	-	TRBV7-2	TGTGCCAGCAGCTTCCCAGGGGGCGTTGGTCAGCCCCAGCATTTT	CASSFPGGVGQPQHF
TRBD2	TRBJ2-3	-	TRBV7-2	TGTGCCAGCAGCCCGCTGGAAGCGGGAAGCACAGATACGCAGTATTTT	CASSPLEAGSTDTQYF
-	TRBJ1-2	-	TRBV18	TGTGCCAGCTCACCAACCCAGGGCTTCGCTGATGGCTACACCTTC	CASSPTQGFADGYTF
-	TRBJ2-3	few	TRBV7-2	TGTGCCAGCAGCTTAGATGCGGGGTGGGGCACAGATACGCAGTATTTT	CASSLDAGWGTDTQYF
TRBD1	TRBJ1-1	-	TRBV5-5	TGTGCCAGCAGCGCCGGGACAGGGTTTATGAGCACTGAAGCTTTCTTT	CASSAGTGFMSTEAFF